The sequence of this T cell receptor beta chain was determined in a study of spatial heterogeneity in lung cancer. Across the study: Median follow-up for sequenced PBMC samples was about two years after resection, when such samples existed. Each unique TCR and UMI combination was seen more than ten times on average in raw reads.

As to time point: blood at routine non-recurrence follow-up after resection. This clonotype was seen at least ten times. V gave up 3 bases and J gave up 4 bases, with 15 bases separating them. Germline assignment: CDR1 LGHNA and CDR2 YSLEER. The CDR3 contains 15 residues. Via MiXCR, TCRdb re-called the 5' RACE reads, giving one row per CDR3 protein. Of 43,000 or so distinct CDR3 sequences listed, roughly 12% are singletons. The sample here was PBMCs, taken at follow-up. The TCR comes from a male donor with early-stage non-small cell lung cancer. This chain connects TRBV4-3 to TRBJ1-2, with D unresolved. The CDR3 loop reads CASSHTGRSSYGYTF. The CDR3 DNA reads TGCGCCAGCAGCCACACGGGAAGGTCTTCCTATGGCTACACCTTC.